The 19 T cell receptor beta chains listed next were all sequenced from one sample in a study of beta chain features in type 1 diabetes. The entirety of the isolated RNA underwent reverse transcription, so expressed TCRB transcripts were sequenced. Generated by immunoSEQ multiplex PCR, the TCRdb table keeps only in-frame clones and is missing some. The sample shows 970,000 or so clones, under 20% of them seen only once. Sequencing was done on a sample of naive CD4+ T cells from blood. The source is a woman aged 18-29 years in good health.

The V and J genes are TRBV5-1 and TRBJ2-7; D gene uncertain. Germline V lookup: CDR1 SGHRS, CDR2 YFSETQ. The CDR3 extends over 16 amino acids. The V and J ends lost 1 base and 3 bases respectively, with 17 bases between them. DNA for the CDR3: TGCGCCAGCAGCTTGCATCTCCCCCATTCCCTCTACGAGCAGTACTTC. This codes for CASSLHLPHSLYEQYF.

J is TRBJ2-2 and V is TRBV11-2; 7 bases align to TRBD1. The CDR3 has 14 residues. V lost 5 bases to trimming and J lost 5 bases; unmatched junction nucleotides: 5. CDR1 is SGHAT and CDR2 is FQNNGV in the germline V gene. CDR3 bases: TGTGCCAGCAGCACATACAGGGGAACCGGGGAGCTGTTTTTT. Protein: CASSTYRGTGELFF.

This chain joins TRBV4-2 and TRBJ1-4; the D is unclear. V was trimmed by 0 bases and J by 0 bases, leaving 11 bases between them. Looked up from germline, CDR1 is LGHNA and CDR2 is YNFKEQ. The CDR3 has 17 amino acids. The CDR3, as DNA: TGTGCCAGCAGCCAAGATGGGCGCGGGGCAACTAATGAAAAACTGTTTTTT. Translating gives CASSQDGRGATNEKLFF.

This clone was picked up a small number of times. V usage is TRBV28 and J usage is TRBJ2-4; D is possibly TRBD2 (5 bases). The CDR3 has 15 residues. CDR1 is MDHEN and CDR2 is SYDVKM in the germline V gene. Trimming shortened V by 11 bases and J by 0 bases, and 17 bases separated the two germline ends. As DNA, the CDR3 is TGTGCCGTATCCCGGGGAGCTTTAGCCAAAAACATTCAGTACTTC. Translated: CAVSRGALAKNIQYF.

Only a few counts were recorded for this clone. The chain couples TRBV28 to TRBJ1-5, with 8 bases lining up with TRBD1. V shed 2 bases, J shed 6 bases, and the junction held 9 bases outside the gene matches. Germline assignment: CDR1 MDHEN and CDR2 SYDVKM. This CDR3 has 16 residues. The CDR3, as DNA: TGTGCCAGCAGTTTACCCGGACAGGGTGGTAGTCAGCCCCAGCATTTT. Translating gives CASSLPGQGGSQPQHF.

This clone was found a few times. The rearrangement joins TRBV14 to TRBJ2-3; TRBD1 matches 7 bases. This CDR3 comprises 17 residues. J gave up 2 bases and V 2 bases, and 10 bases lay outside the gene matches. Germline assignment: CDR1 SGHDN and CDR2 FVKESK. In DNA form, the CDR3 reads TGTGCCAGCAGCCAACTAATGGGACAGATGAACACAGATACGCAGTATTTT. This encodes CASSQLMGQMNTDTQYF.

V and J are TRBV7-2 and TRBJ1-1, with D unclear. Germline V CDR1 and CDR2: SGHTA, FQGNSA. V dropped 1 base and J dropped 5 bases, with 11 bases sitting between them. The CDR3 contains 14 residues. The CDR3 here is CASSLDRGGTEAFF. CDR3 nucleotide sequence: TGTGCCAGCAGCTTAGACCGTGGAGGGACTGAAGCTTTCTTT. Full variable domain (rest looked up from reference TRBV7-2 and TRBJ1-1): GAGVSQSPSNKVTEKGKDVELRCDPISGHTALYWYRQSLGQGLEFLIYFQGNSAPDKSGLPSDRFSAERTGGSVSTLTIQRTQQEDSAVYLCASSLDRGGTEAFFGQGTRLTVV.

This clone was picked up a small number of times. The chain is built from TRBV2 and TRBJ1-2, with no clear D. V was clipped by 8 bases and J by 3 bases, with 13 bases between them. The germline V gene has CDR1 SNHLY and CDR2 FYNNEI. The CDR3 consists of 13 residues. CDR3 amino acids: CASSQQVHYGYTF. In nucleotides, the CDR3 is TGTGCCAGCTCGCAGCAGGTCCACTATGGCTACACCTTC.

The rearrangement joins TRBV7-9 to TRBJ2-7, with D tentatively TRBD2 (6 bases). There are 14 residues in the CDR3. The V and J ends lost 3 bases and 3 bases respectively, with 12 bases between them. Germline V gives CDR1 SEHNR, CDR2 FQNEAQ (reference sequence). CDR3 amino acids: CASSLEGRVYEQYF. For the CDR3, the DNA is TGTGCCAGCAGCTTGGAGGGTCGGGTCTACGAGCAGTACTTC.

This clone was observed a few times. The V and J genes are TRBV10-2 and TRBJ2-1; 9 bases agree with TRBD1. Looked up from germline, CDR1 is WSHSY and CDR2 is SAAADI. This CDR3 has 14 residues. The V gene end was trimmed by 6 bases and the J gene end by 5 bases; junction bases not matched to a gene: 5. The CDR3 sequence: CASSGQGPHNEQFF. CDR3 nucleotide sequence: TGCGCCAGCAGCGGACAGGGGCCCCACAATGAGCAGTTCTTC.

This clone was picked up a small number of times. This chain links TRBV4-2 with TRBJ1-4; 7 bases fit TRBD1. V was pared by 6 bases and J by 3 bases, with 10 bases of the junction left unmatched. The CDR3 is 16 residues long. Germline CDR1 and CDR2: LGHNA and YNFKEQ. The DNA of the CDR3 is TGTGCCAGCAGGCATTCGACCGGGACAGCTAATGAAAAACTGTTTTTT. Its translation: CASRHSTGTANEKLFF.

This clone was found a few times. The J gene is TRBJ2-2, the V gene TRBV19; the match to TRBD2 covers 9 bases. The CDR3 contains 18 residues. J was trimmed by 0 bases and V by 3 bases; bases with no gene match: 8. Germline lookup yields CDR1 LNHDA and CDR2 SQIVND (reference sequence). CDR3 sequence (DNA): TGTGCCAGTAGTATCTCTAGCGGGAAATCGGCGAACACCGGGGAGCTGTTTTTT. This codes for CASSISSGKSANTGELFF.

The CDR3, as DNA: TGTGCCAGCAGCTTAGGTGGGGGCCGCCACGAGCAGTACTTC. Its protein product is CASSLGGGRHEQYF. The V and J genes are TRBV7-2 and TRBJ2-7, with TRBD1 as a possible D gene (6 bases). Germline assignment: CDR1 SGHTA and CDR2 FQGNSA. V was cut by 1 base and J by 5 bases, with 12 bases left in between. This CDR3 comprises 14 residues. The complete variable domain, with remaining parts taken from reference TRBV7-2 and TRBJ2-7, reads GAGVSQSPSNKVTEKGKDVELRCDPISGHTALYWYRQSLGQGLEFLIYFQGNSAPDKSGLPSDRFSAERTGGSVSTLTIQRTQQEDSAVYLCASSLGGGRHEQYFGPGTRLTVT.

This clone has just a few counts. The CDR3 DNA reads TGTGCCAGCAGTCCCCGGGCCTACAATGAGCAGTTCTTC. This translates into CASSPRAYNEQFF. The rearrangement links TRBV27 to TRBJ2-1; unclear D gene. This CDR3 region has 13 residues. Trimming pared 5 bases from V and 2 bases from J, leaving 7 bases between. The germline gives CDR1 MNHEY, CDR2 SMNVEV (reference sequence).

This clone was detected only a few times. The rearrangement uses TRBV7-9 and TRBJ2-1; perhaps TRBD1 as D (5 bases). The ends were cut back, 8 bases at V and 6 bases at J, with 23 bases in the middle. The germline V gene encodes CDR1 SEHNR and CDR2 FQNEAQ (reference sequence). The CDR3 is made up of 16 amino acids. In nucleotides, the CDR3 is TGTGCCAGCCTAGGAACACAAAGGGGTCCCTCCAATGAGCAGTTCTTC. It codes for CASLGTQRGPSNEQFF.

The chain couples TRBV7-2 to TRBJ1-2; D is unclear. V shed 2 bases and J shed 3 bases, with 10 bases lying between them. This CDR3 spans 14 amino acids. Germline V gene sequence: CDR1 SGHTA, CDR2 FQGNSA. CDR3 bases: TGTGCCAGCAGCTTATCTCGAGATTACTATGGCTACACCTTC. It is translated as CASSLSRDYYGYTF.

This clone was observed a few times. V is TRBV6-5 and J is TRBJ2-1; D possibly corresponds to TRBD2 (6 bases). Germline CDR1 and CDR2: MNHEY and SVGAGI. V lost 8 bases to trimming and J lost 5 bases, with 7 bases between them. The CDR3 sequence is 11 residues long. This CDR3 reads CASRRDNEQFF. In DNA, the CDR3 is TGTGCCAGCCGGAGGGACAATGAGCAGTTCTTC.

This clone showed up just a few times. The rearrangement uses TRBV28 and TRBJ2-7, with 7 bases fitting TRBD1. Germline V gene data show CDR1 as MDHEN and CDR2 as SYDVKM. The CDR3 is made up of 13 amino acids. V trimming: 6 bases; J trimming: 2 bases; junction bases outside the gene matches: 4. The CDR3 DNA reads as TGTGCCAGCAGAGGGGACAGTACCTACGAGCAGTACTTC. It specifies CASRGDSTYEQYF.

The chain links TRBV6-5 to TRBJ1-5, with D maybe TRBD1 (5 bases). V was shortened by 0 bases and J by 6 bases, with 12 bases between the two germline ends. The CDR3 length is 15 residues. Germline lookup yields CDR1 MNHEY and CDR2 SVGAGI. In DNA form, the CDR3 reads TGTGCCAGCAGTTACTCGATCCAGGGCTCTCAGCCCCAGCATTTT. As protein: CASSYSIQGSQPQHF.